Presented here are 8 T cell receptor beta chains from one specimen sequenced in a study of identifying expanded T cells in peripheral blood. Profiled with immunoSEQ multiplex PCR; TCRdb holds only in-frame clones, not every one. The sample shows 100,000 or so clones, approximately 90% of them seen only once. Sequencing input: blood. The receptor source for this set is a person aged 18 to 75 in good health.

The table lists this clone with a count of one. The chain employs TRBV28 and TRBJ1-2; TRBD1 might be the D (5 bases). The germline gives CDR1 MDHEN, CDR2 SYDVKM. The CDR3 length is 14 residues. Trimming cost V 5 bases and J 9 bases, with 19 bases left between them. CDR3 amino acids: CASSPVGAPVSYTF. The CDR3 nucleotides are TGTGCCAGCAGTCCCGTAGGGGCGCCGGTGAGCTACACCTTC.

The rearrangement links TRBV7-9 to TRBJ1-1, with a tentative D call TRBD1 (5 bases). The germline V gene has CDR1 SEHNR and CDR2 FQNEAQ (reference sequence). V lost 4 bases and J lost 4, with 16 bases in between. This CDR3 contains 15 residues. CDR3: CASSYGGLGGTEAFF. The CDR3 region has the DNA TGTGCCAGCAGCTACGGAGGTCTTGGGGGCACTGAAGCTTTCTTT.

DNA for the CDR3: TGTGCCAGCAGCTTAGGAGGAGGGTCCCACTACGAGCAGTACTTC. Translated, it gives CASSLGGGSHYEQYF. The genes are TRBV7-2 and TRBJ2-7; TRBD2 might be the D (6 bases). The germline gives CDR1 SGHTA, CDR2 FQGNSA. This CDR3 contains 15 residues. V was trimmed by 1 base and J by 3 bases, leaving 13 bases between them.

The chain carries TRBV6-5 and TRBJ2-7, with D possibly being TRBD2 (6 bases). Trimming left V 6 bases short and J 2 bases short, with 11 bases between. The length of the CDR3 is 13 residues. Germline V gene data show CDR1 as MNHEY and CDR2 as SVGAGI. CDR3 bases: TGTGCCAGCAGGCGGGACGGTACCTACGAGCAGTACTTC. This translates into CASRRDGTYEQYF.

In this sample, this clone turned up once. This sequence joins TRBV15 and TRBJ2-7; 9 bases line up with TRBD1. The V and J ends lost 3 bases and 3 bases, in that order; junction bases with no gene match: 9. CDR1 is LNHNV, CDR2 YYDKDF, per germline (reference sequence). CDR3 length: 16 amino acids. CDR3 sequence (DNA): TGTGCCACCAGCAGGGGCTGGACAGGGGTTAGCTACGAGCAGTACTTC. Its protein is CATSRGWTGVSYEQYF.

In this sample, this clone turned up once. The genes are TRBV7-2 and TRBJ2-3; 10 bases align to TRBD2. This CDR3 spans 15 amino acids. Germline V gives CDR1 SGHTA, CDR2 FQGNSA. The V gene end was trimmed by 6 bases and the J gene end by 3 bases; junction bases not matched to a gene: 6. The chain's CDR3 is CASSVAGGGTDTQYF. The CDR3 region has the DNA TGTGCCAGCAGTGTAGCGGGGGGAGGTACAGATACGCAGTATTTT. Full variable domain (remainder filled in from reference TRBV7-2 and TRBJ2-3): GAGVSQSPSNKVTEKGKDVELRCDPISGHTALYWYRQSLGQGLEFLIYFQGNSAPDKSGLPSDRFSAERTGGSVSTLTIQRTQQEDSAVYLCASSVAGGGTDTQYFGPGTRLTVL.

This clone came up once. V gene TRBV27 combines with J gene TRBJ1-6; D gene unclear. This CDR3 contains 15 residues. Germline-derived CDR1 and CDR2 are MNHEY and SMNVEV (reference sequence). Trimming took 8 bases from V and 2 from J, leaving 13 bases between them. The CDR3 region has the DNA TGTGCCAGCGGAGCCCAACAGCCCTATAATTCACCCCTCCACTTT. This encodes CASGAQQPYNSPLHF.

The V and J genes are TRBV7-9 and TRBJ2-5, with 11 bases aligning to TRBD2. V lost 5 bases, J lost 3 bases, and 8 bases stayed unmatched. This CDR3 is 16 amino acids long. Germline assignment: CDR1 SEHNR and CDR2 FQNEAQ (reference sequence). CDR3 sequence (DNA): TGTGCCAGCAGCCCACCCCTACTAGCGGGGGAAGAGACCCAGTACTTC. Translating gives CASSPPLLAGEETQYF.